Listed here are 31 T cell receptor beta chains from one sample, sequenced in a study of blood T cell repertoires in COVID-19. The assay was immunoSEQ multiplex PCR, and TCRdb's table has in-frame clones only and misses some. Seen here are 150,000 to 200,000 clones, roughly 86% observed once, and the top ten hold less than 3.5%. Specimen: peripheral blood. These receptors were taken from a man in his sixties or seventies with acute or convalescent COVID-19.

The chain links TRBV24-1 to TRBJ2-1, with 12 bases lining up with TRBD2. This CDR3 has 15 amino acids. Looked up from germline, CDR1 is KGHDR and CDR2 is SFDVKD. V lost 9 bases to trimming and J lost 6 bases; unmatched junction nucleotides: 8. The DNA for the CDR3 is TGTGCCACCGAGACTAGCGGGGGTCCCCTCAATGAGCAGTTCTTC. Amino acids: CATETSGGPLNEQFF.

The V gene is TRBV20-1, the J gene TRBJ1-6; unclear D gene. Germline lookup yields CDR1 DFQATT and CDR2 SNEGSKA (reference sequence). The CDR3 is 13 amino acids. V lost 3 bases to trimming and J lost 9 bases, with 12 bases between them. The CDR3 nucleotides read TGCAGTGCTAGTGTGATCCCCGGTTCACCCCTCCACTTT. It yields the protein CSASVIPGSPLHF.

This chain joins TRBV18 and TRBJ2-7; D unclear. Germline CDR1 and CDR2: KGHSH and LQKENI. The CDR3 spans 14 residues. V was pared by 1 base and J by 2 bases, with 9 bases between. The CDR3 spells CASSPRVAAYEQYF. CDR3 sequence (DNA): TGTGCCAGCTCACCACGAGTGGCGGCCTACGAGCAGTACTTC.

The V and J genes are TRBV2 and TRBJ2-5; 7 nucleotides align to TRBD2. V was pared by 1 base and J by 5 bases, with 4 bases of the junction left unmatched. CDR1 is SNHLY, CDR2 FYNNEI, per germline. The length of the CDR3 is 14 residues. The DNA of the CDR3 is TGTGCCAGCAGTGAAGGGGGGGGAAGGGAGACCCAGTACTTC. Amino acid sequence: CASSEGGGRETQYF.

This clone was counted a few times. The chain is built from TRBV5-8 and TRBJ1-3; a possible D gene is TRBD1 (5 bases). The CDR3 extends over 17 amino acids. Germline V gene sequence: CDR1 SGHTS, CDR2 YDEGEE. V gave up 0 bases and J gave up 4 bases, with 17 bases separating them. The CDR3: CASSLVSGVLSGNTIYF. CDR3 bases: TGTGCCAGCAGCTTGGTCTCGGGGGTCTTGTCCGGAAACACCATATATTTT.

The chain employs TRBV16 and TRBJ1-5; D not certain. V was shortened by 3 bases and J by 2 bases, with 8 bases between the two germline ends. Germline CDR1 is KGHSY and CDR2 is FQNENV. This CDR3 spans 14 amino acids. The CDR3 here is CASSQGEGNQPQHF. DNA of the CDR3: TGTGCCAGCAGCCAGGGCGAAGGCAATCAGCCCCAGCATTTT.

The CDR3 spells CASSGSYGYTF. The DNA of the CDR3 is TGTGCCAGTAGTGGGAGTTATGGCTACACCTTC. The chain carries TRBV19 and TRBJ1-2, with D hard to call. In germline, CDR1 is LNHDA, CDR2 SQIVND (reference sequence). V lost 5 bases and J 5 bases, leaving 6 bases between the germline ends. This CDR3 contains 11 residues.

This sequence joins TRBV28 and TRBJ1-5; tentatively, D is TRBD1 (6 bases). The CDR3 runs to 17 residues. Trimming took off 4 bases at V and 2 bases at J, with 18 bases between the two ends. Per germline, CDR1 MDHEN and CDR2 SYDVKM. The CDR3 DNA is TGTGCCAGCAGTTGGGCCAGGGGCGCGACGGGCAATCAGCCCCAGCATTTT. It translates to CASSWARGATGNQPQHF.

The rearrangement joins TRBV28 to TRBJ1-2; D is uncertain. The CDR3 extends over 11 amino acids. Trimming took 5 bases from V and 2 from J, leaving 3 bases between them. The germline gives CDR1 MDHEN, CDR2 SYDVKM. CDR3 nucleotide sequence: TGTGCCAGCAGTCGGAACTATGGCTACACCTTC. It is translated as CASSRNYGYTF.

The table lists this clone with a count of one. The J gene is TRBJ1-5, the V gene TRBV6-5; TRBD1 matches 8 bases. The CDR3 is 14 amino acids. Trimming at V came to 6 bases and at J to 6 bases, leaving 7 bases not matched to a gene. Germline V gives CDR1 MNHEY, CDR2 SVGAGI. CDR3 loop: CASSLDRAIQPQHF. As DNA, the CDR3 is TGTGCCAGCAGCTTGGACAGGGCTATTCAGCCCCAGCATTTT.

The chain joins TRBV7-9 to TRBJ1-1, with D perhaps matching TRBD1 (5 bases). Germline values: CDR1 SEHNR, CDR2 FQNEAQ (reference sequence). V was shortened by 4 bases and J by 5 bases, with 11 bases between the two germline ends. The CDR3 runs 13 residues. CDR3 sequence (DNA): TGTGCCAGCAGCTCCGAAGGGGCGACTGAAGCTTTCTTT. Protein: CASSSEGATEAFF.

The CDR3 bases are TGCGCCAGCAGCCAGGGACTAGCGAACACCGGGGAGCTGTTTTTT. It encodes CASSQGLANTGELFF. The J gene is TRBJ2-2, the V gene TRBV4-1; 8 bases are a match to TRBD2. J gave up 0 bases and V 3 bases, and 0 bases lay outside the gene matches. This CDR3 spans 15 amino acids. CDR1 MGHRA and CDR2 YSYEKL come from the germline V gene.

The gene calls are TRBV18 and TRBJ1-2, with D maybe TRBD1 (5 bases). Trimming shortened V by 3 bases and J by 6 bases, and 14 bases separated the two germline ends. The CDR3 totals 14 residues. Germline-derived CDR1 and CDR2 are KGHSH and LQKENI. CDR3 region: CASSPLSRVDGYTF. For the CDR3, the DNA is TGTGCCAGCTCACCCCTGAGCAGGGTTGATGGCTACACCTTC.

The rearrangement uses TRBV11-2 and TRBJ1-1; 8 bases are shared with TRBD1. Trimming took 0 bases from V and 8 from J; bases not matched to a gene: 2. Per germline, CDR1 SGHAT and CDR2 FQNNGV. This CDR3 region has 13 residues. Here the CDR3 reads CASSLDRDREAFF. The CDR3, as DNA: TGTGCCAGCAGCTTAGATCGGGACAGGGAAGCTTTCTTT. Combining the CDR3 with reference TRBV11-2 and TRBJ1-1 gives the whole variable domain EAGVAQSPRYKIIEKRQSVAFWCNPISGHATLYWYQQILGQGPKLLIQFQNNGVVDDSQLPKDRFSAERLKGVDSTLKIQPAKLEDSAVYLCASSLDRDREAFFGQGTRLTVV.

This clone was observed once. J is TRBJ1-6 and V is TRBV19; the match to TRBD1 covers 8 bases. The CDR3 covers 17 residues. Germline CDR1 and CDR2: LNHDA and SQIVND (reference sequence). Unmatched junction bases numbered 16, after V lost 6 bases and J lost 9 bases. The CDR3, as DNA: TGTGCCAGTAGCCCCCCAATCGGCTGGGACAGGAGTTCACCCCTCCACTTT. Translation gives CASSPPIGWDRSSPLHF.

The chain is built from TRBV6-5 and TRBJ1-4; TRBD1 matches at 8 bases. The germline V gene encodes CDR1 MNHEY and CDR2 SVGAGI. The V segment lost 5 bases and the J segment 8 bases; nucleotides outside the gene matches: 7. This CDR3 is 14 amino acids long. This CDR3 reads CASSTRTGKEKLFF. For the CDR3, the DNA is TGTGCCAGCAGTACTAGGACAGGGAAAGAAAAACTGTTTTTT.

The chain recombines TRBV14 with TRBJ2-7, with a weak D call TRBD2 (6 bases). The V gene's germline CDR1 is SGHDN and CDR2 FVKESK. The V and J ends lost 1 base and 3 bases respectively, with 10 bases between them. The CDR3 loop spans 14 amino acids. The DNA of the CDR3 is TGTGCCAGCAGCCAAGTGGAGGGTTACTACGAGCAGTACTTC. Its translation is CASSQVEGYYEQYF.

The chain employs TRBV7-2 and TRBJ1-2; the D is unclear. CDR1 SGHTA and CDR2 FQGNSA come from the germline V gene. The CDR3 is 14 amino acids. V lost 2 bases to trimming and J lost 8 bases, with 15 bases between them. The CDR3 here is CASSLISGSPGYTF. The CDR3 DNA sequence: TGTGCCAGCAGCTTAATCAGCGGAAGTCCCGGCTACACCTTC. Combining the CDR3 with reference TRBV7-2 and TRBJ1-2 gives the whole variable domain GAGVSQSPSNKVTEKGKDVELRCDPISGHTALYWYRQSLGQGLEFLIYFQGNSAPDKSGLPSDRFSAERTGGSVSTLTIQRTQQEDSAVYLCASSLISGSPGYTFGSGTRLTVV.

The chain employs TRBV28 and TRBJ1-1, with 9 positions matching TRBD1. CDR3 length: 14 amino acids. After removal of 6 bases from V and 11 bases from J, the junction contained 13 bases not matched to a gene. CDR1 is MDHEN and CDR2 is SYDVKM in the germline V gene. The DNA for the CDR3 is TGTGCCAGCAGGGCATACCGGGACAGGGTCACGGCTTTCTTT. Its protein is CASRAYRDRVTAFF.

The V call is TRBV19, the J call TRBJ2-3, with TRBD1 matching 7 bases. This CDR3 has 18 residues. Germline V gives CDR1 LNHDA, CDR2 SQIVND (reference sequence). With V trimmed by 4 bases and J by 1 base, 14 bases remained unmatched. In DNA, the CDR3 is TGTGCCAGTAGTAGGTATGTGAGGGGGCGCGGAGGCACAGATACGCAGTATTTT. Encoded protein: CASSRYVRGRGGTDTQYF. The full variable domain, its missing parts supplied by reference TRBV19 and TRBJ2-3, is DGGITQSPKYLFRKEGQNVTLSCEQNLNHDAMYWYRQDPGQGLRLIYYSQIVNDFQKGDIAEGYSVSREKKESFPLTVTSAQKNPTAFYLCASSRYVRGRGGTDTQYFGPGTRLTVL.

The chain joins TRBV3-1 (or the pseudogene TRBV3-2) to TRBJ2-2, with 8 bases aligning to TRBD2. The length of the CDR3 is 18 residues. Trimming cost V 0 bases and J 3 bases; bases outside gene matches: 9. Looked up from germline, CDR1 is LGHDT and CDR2 is YNNKEL (reference sequence). The CDR3 nucleotides read TGTGCCAGCAGCCAAGATCTGAGAACTAGCGGATACACCGGGGAGCTGTTTTTT. Residues: CASSQDLRTSGYTGELFF.

This clone was picked up one time. The chain joins TRBV7-2 to TRBJ1-4, with 8 positions matching TRBD1. CDR3 length equals 14 residues. V dropped 5 bases and J dropped 8; count of bases not matched to a gene: 7. CDR1 and CDR2 from the germline V gene are SGHTA and FQGNSA. CDR3 DNA: TGTGCCAGCAGCATCGACAGGGGCGGGGAAAAACTGTTTTTT. This sequence encodes CASSIDRGGEKLFF.

The chain employs TRBV3-1 (or the pseudogene TRBV3-2) and TRBJ2-6, with D maybe TRBD1 (5 bases). Trimming cost V 0 bases and J 0 bases, with 18 bases left between them. Germline V gene sequence: CDR1 LGHDT, CDR2 YNNKEL (reference sequence). The CDR3 is 20 amino acids. This CDR3 reads CASSQDWVGQFSSGANVLTF. CDR3 in DNA: TGTGCCAGCAGCCAAGATTGGGTAGGACAATTTTCCTCTGGGGCCAACGTCCTGACTTTC.

This clone was found a few times. The chain employs TRBV20-1 and TRBJ2-1; D remains unclear. This CDR3 has 11 residues. The ends were cut back, 0 bases at V and 13 bases at J, with 10 bases in the middle. Germline V gene data show CDR1 as DFQATT and CDR2 as SNEGSKA (reference sequence). The chain's CDR3 is CSAREVTLQFF. The CDR3 nucleotides read TGCAGTGCTAGAGAAGTTACTTTACAGTTCTTC.

This clone occurred a few times. The rearrangement uses TRBV6-5 and TRBJ2-7; no definite D call. Trimming took 7 bases from V and 3 from J, leaving 10 bases between them. There are 12 residues in the CDR3. Germline V CDR1 and CDR2: MNHEY, SVGAGI. CDR3 DNA: TGTGCCAGCACTGGTAGTCTCTACGAGCAGTACTTC. It encodes CASTGSLYEQYF.

The chain has TRBV15 and TRBJ1-2; D not certain. CDR3 size: 13 residues. The ends were cut back, 4 bases at V and 8 bases at J, with 14 bases in the middle. In germline, CDR1 is LNHNV, CDR2 YYDKDF (reference sequence). For the CDR3, the DNA is TGTGCCACCAGCAAAGCCGCCCTAACCGGCTACACCTTC. Translation: CATSKAALTGYTF.

This clone was counted only a few times. This chain joins TRBV10-1 and TRBJ2-7; TRBD2 might be the D (6 bases). Germline V gives CDR1 WNHNN, CDR2 SYGVQD (reference sequence). The CDR3 covers 14 residues. The V end lost 4 bases, the J end lost 3 bases, and 13 bases lay between the germline ends. The CDR3, as DNA: TGCGCCAGCAGTGGAACGACGGGACTCTACGAGCAGTACTTC. It yields the protein CASSGTTGLYEQYF.

This chain uses TRBV28 with TRBJ1-1; 7 nucleotides match TRBD1. The CDR3 spans 16 residues. After removal of 5 bases from V and 0 bases from J, the junction contained 9 bases not matched to a gene. CDR1 and CDR2 from the germline V gene are MDHEN and SYDVKM. CDR3 loop: CASSGWDSNMNTEAFF. For the CDR3, the DNA is TGTGCCAGCAGTGGGTGGGACAGCAACATGAACACTGAAGCTTTCTTT.

V is TRBV21-1 and J is TRBJ2-5; the D call in the table, TRBD2, was not verified against the DNA. TRBV21-1 is a pseudogene locus. The CDR3 extends over 17 amino acids. The CDR3 coding sequence is TGTGCCAGCAGCAAAAACCCCGGACTAGCGGGAGAGGAGACCCAGTACTTC. This sequence encodes CASSKNPGLAGEETQYF.

The chain is built from TRBV4-1 and TRBJ2-5, with a weak D call TRBD2 (6 bases). This CDR3 comprises 15 residues. V was shortened by 3 bases and J by 5 bases, with 16 bases between the two germline ends. Germline V gives CDR1 MGHRA, CDR2 YSYEKL. The CDR3 DNA is TGCGCCAGCAGCCACCGGGACGGAGGGTCGGAGACCCAGTACTTC. It specifies CASSHRDGGSETQYF.

The chain uses TRBV3-1 (or the pseudogene TRBV3-2) and TRBJ1-1; D gene unclear. Per germline, CDR1 LGHDT and CDR2 YNNKEL (reference sequence). CDR3 length: 13 residues. The ends were cut back, 4 bases at V and 4 bases at J, with 10 bases in the middle. The CDR3 DNA reads TGTGCCAGCAGCCTACAACCTGGCACTGAAGCTTTCTTT. Its translation is CASSLQPGTEAFF.